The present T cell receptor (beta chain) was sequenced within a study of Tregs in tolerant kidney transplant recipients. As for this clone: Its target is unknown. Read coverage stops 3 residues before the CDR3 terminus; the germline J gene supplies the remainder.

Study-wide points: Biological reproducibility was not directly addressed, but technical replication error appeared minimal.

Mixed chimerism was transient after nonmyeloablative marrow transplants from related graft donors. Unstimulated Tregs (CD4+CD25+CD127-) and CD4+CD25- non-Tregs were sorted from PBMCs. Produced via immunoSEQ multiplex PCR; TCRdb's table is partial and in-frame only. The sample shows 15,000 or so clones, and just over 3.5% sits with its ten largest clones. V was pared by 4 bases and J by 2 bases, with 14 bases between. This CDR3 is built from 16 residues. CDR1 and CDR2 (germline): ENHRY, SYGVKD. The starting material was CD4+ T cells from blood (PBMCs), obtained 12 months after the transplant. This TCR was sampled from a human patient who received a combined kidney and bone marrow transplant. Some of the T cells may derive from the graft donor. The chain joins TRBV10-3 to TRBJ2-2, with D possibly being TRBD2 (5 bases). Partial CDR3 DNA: TGTGCCATCAGTGCCCCCACAGCGGATAACACCGGGGAG. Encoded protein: CAISAPTADNTGE. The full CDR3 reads CAISAPTADNTGELFF.